This T cell receptor (beta chain) was retrieved from a study of shared clonotypes between healthy human individuals. The V gene's germline CDR1 is MDHEN and CDR2 SYDVKM. Trimming removed 5 bases at V and 3 bases at J, with 10 bases between. This CDR3 has 13 residues. Only in-frame clones appear in the TCRdb table, and some are missing; sequencing was by immunoSEQ multiplex PCR. This sample yields 2 million to 2.5 million clones, of which approximately 95% are seen a single time; roughly 0.36% belongs to the top ten. This clonotype originated in a man aged 18 to 29 in good health. Some clones in this sample may be carry-over from other donors' samples. This chain links TRBV28 with TRBJ1-1; tentative D call: TRBD1 (5 bases). Sequencing used naive CD4+ T cells from PBMCs. Subset here: CD45RA+ positively selected. In DNA, the CDR3 is TGTGCCAGCAGTCGGGACGGCTACACTGAAGCTTTCTTT. This translates into CASSRDGYTEAFF.